This is a list of T cell receptor beta chains from one sample in a study of sequential checkpoint blockade in melanoma. The table came from immunoSEQ multiplex PCR; TCRdb's copy has only in-frame clones and leaves some out. The repertoire has some 10,000 clones, around 30% of them found once; the top ten carry roughly 24%. Source: tumor tissue (inferred from file names), taken from a patient given nivolumab and ipilimumab in sequence. All receptors come from a human donor with melanoma. Each CDR3 is given with its conserved first and last residue. D genes are given only for firm matches. Some rows mark clone size as missing; the rest say once, few, many or name a class of expanded clone.

clone_size	d_call	v_call	j_call	cdr3_nt	cdr3_aa
NA	TRBD2	TRBV9	TRBJ2-7	TGTGCCAGCACCGAAGCCAGCGGGGGCTACGAGCAGTACTTC	CASTEASGGYEQYF
NA	NA	TRBV29-1	TRBJ2-2	TGCAGCGTTGCAGGGGTCGCCACCGGGGAGCTGTTTTTT	CSVAGVATGELFF
NA	NA	TRBV9	TRBJ2-4	TGTGCCAGCAGCGTAGGGTGGAGCAGGGCCAACATTCAGTACTTC	CASSVGWSRANIQYF
few	TRBD1	TRBV6-8	TRBJ2-1	TGTGCCAGCAGGGAGCTTTTACCGGGACAGGGGGCGGCTAGCTCCTACAATGAGCAGTTCTTC	CASRELLPGQGAASSYNEQFF
NA	NA	TRBV30	TRBJ2-7	TGTGCCTGGAGTTTCGCTGGGGCAGGACAGCGGAAGCAGTACTTC	CAWSFAGAGQRKQYF
NA	NA	TRBV5-1	TRBJ1-1	TGCGCCAGCAGGCCAGGACGGCAGAACACTGAAGCTTTCTTT	CASRPGRQNTEAFF
few	TRBD1	TRBV30	TRBJ1-2	TGTGCCTGGAGGCCTGGCAGGGGGCATGGCTACACCTTC	CAWRPGRGHGYTF
NA	TRBD2	TRBV6-8	TRBJ2-7	TGTGCCAGCAGTGTTTCAGCTAGCGGGGGGGCCTACGAGCAGTACTTC	CASSVSASGGAYEQYF
NA	NA	TRBV19	TRBJ1-5	TGTGCCAGTAGCAACAAACAATATAGCAATCAGCCCCAGCATTTT	CASSNKQYSNQPQHF
NA	NA	TRBV6-8	TRBJ2-3	TGTGCCAGCAGTTACAAGAGGCCTGACGATACGCAGTATTTT	CASSYKRPDDTQYF